This is a list of T cell receptor beta chains from one sample in a study of T cell changes during pregnancy in multiple sclerosis. Here immunoSEQ multiplex PCR was the method, and the copy in TCRdb shows in-frame clones only, minus some. The data contain around 39,000 clones, roughly 90% of them singletons. The source was CD8+ T cells from peripheral blood mononuclear cells, collected before pregnancy. The receptor set was obtained from a female donor with multiple sclerosis, enrolled in a pregnancy study. CDR3s include the opening cysteine and the closing phenylalanine or tryptophan. Each record gives: D gene, V gene, J gene, clone size, CDR3 protein, CDR3 DNA. D genes are given only for firm matches. Size is omitted from some rows. Given values are once, few, many or a class for expanded clones.

D gene: NA
V gene: TRBV19
J gene: TRBJ2-1
clone size: NA
CDR3 protein: CASSIRGSERAVTYNEQFF
CDR3 DNA: TGTGCCAGTAGTATTCGGGGATCCGAGCGGGCTGTTACCTACAATGAGCAGTTCTTC

D gene: TRBD2
V gene: TRBV7-2
J gene: TRBJ2-3
clone size: NA
CDR3 protein: CASSLKYREAATDTQYF
CDR3 DNA: TGTGCCAGCAGCTTAAAGTACCGGGAGGCCGCGACAGATACGCAGTATTTT

D gene: TRBD1
V gene: TRBV5-1
J gene: TRBJ2-7
clone size: NA
CDR3 protein: CASSLTGVYEQYF
CDR3 DNA: TGCGCCAGCAGCTTGACAGGGGTCTACGAGCAGTACTTC

D gene: NA
V gene: TRBV2
J gene: TRBJ2-6
clone size: few
CDR3 protein: CASSAASSGANVLTF
CDR3 DNA: TGTGCCAGCAGTGCAGCTAGCTCTGGGGCCAACGTCCTGACTTTC

D gene: TRBD1
V gene: TRBV28
J gene: TRBJ1-2
clone size: NA
CDR3 protein: CASSLYRDRESLYGYTF
CDR3 DNA: TGTGCCAGCAGTTTATACCGGGACAGGGAGAGCCTCTATGGCTACACCTTC

D gene: TRBD2
V gene: TRBV9
J gene: TRBJ2-7
clone size: NA
CDR3 protein: CASSAGGTSGSYEQYF
CDR3 DNA: TGTGCCAGCAGTGCGGGAGGGACTAGCGGTTCCTACGAGCAGTACTTC

D gene: TRBD2
V gene: TRBV9
J gene: TRBJ2-1
clone size: NA
CDR3 protein: CASSVGGGQNEQFF
CDR3 DNA: TGTGCCAGCAGCGTAGGCGGGGGGCAAAATGAGCAGTTCTTC

D gene: NA
V gene: TRBV6-1
J gene: TRBJ1-1
clone size: once
CDR3 protein: CASRLESEAFF
CDR3 DNA: TGTGCCAGCAGGCTAGAATCTGAAGCTTTCTTT

D gene: TRBD1
V gene: TRBV9
J gene: TRBJ1-1
clone size: NA
CDR3 protein: CASSRGDRMNTEAFF
CDR3 DNA: TGTGCCAGCAGCAGAGGGGACAGAATGAACACTGAAGCTTTCTTT

D gene: NA
V gene: TRBV9
J gene: TRBJ2-2
clone size: NA
CDR3 protein: CASSGGTGGLFF
CDR3 DNA: TGTGCCAGCAGCGGAGGGACTGGCGGGCTGTTTTTT

D gene: TRBD2
V gene: TRBV4-1
J gene: TRBJ2-1
clone size: NA
CDR3 protein: CASSQDWMRAGRDEQFF
CDR3 DNA: TGCGCCAGCAGCCAAGATTGGATGCGAGCGGGAAGGGATGAGCAGTTCTTC

D gene: TRBD1
V gene: TRBV27
J gene: TRBJ1-1
clone size: NA
CDR3 protein: CASSSPTGAITEAFF
CDR3 DNA: TGTGCCAGCAGTTCCCCCACAGGGGCCATAACTGAAGCTTTCTTT

D gene: TRBD1
V gene: TRBV9
J gene: TRBJ2-1
clone size: NA
CDR3 protein: CASSVGDRVNEQFF
CDR3 DNA: TGTGCCAGCAGCGTAGGGGACAGGGTGAATGAGCAGTTCTTC

D gene: NA
V gene: TRBV15
J gene: TRBJ1-1
clone size: NA
CDR3 protein: CATSRQGTNTEAFF
CDR3 DNA: TGTGCCACCAGCAGACAGGGGACAAACACTGAAGCTTTCTTT

D gene: TRBD1
V gene: TRBV9
J gene: TRBJ2-5
clone size: NA
CDR3 protein: CASSGQGRSQETQYF
CDR3 DNA: TGTGCCAGCAGCGGACAGGGGCGGTCCCAAGAGACCCAGTACTTC

D gene: NA
V gene: TRBV2
J gene: TRBJ1-2
clone size: NA
CDR3 protein: CAIHSEQTTNYGYTF
CDR3 DNA: TGTGCCATCCACTCGGAACAGACTACTAACTATGGCTACACCTTC

D gene: NA
V gene: TRBV7-9
J gene: TRBJ2-5
clone size: NA
CDR3 protein: CASSITGNTETQYF
CDR3 DNA: TGTGCCAGCAGCATCACAGGGAATACGGAGACCCAGTACTTC

D gene: TRBD2
V gene: TRBV2
J gene: TRBJ2-1
clone size: NA
CDR3 protein: CASRGTGGRYSSYNEQFF
CDR3 DNA: TGTGCCAGCAGGGGAACGGGGGGGCGTTATAGCTCCTACAATGAGCAGTTCTTC

D gene: NA
V gene: TRBV5-4
J gene: TRBJ2-7
clone size: few
CDR3 protein: CASSSDPNYEQYF
CDR3 DNA: TGTGCCAGCAGCAGCGACCCGAACTACGAGCAGTACTTC

D gene: TRBD2
V gene: TRBV2
J gene: TRBJ2-1
clone size: NA
CDR3 protein: CASSEGPSGGYNEQFF
CDR3 DNA: TGTGCCAGCAGTGAGGGTCCTAGCGGGGGGTACAATGAGCAGTTCTTC

D gene: NA
V gene: TRBV7-9
J gene: TRBJ2-1
clone size: NA
CDR3 protein: CASSHSRDPNNEQFF
CDR3 DNA: TGTGCCAGCAGCCATAGCCGGGATCCTAACAATGAGCAGTTCTTC

D gene: NA
V gene: TRBV27
J gene: TRBJ2-1
clone size: NA
CDR3 protein: CASSLPGAYNEQFF
CDR3 DNA: TGTGCCAGCAGTTTACCAGGGGCTTACAATGAGCAGTTCTTC

D gene: NA
V gene: TRBV2
J gene: TRBJ2-7
clone size: NA
CDR3 protein: CASYDSIYEQYF
CDR3 DNA: TGTGCCAGCTATGACAGTATCTACGAGCAGTACTTC

D gene: TRBD2
V gene: TRBV27
J gene: TRBJ2-3
clone size: NA
CDR3 protein: CASSISGRPRRTDTQYF
CDR3 DNA: TGTGCCAGCAGTATCAGCGGGAGACCCCGCCGCACAGATACGCAGTATTTT

D gene: TRBD1
V gene: TRBV4-1
J gene: TRBJ2-1
clone size: NA
CDR3 protein: CASSRGQSSYNEQFF
CDR3 DNA: TGCGCCAGCAGCCGGGGACAGAGCTCCTACAATGAGCAGTTCTTC

D gene: NA
V gene: TRBV27
J gene: TRBJ1-1
clone size: NA
CDR3 protein: CASSPSYRGDTEAFF
CDR3 DNA: TGTGCCAGCAGCCCCTCATACCGGGGAGACACTGAAGCTTTCTTT

D gene: NA
V gene: TRBV6-6
J gene: TRBJ2-3
clone size: once
CDR3 protein: CASSYSSDPQYF
CDR3 DNA: TGTGCCAGCAGTTACTCGAGTGATCCGCAGTATTTT

D gene: NA
V gene: TRBV4-1
J gene: TRBJ2-3
clone size: NA
CDR3 protein: CASSQVEWSTDTQYF
CDR3 DNA: TGCGCCAGCAGCCAAGTGGAGTGGAGCACAGATACGCAGTATTTT